The rows below give T cell receptor beta chains drawn from one sample of a study of somatic mutations in cytotoxic T cells in rheumatoid arthritis. The data were produced by immunoSEQ multiplex PCR, yet TCRdb's version contains in-frame clones alone and is incomplete. The sample consists of about 17,000 clones, 70% to 85% of them appearing once. Sequencing was done on a sample of CD8+ T cells sorted from blood. These receptors all come from an adult with rheumatoid arthritis. The CDR3 runs from the conserved cysteine through the conserved F or W. A D gene is named only where the DNA matches it firmly. Size values are once, few and many counts, or a class for expanded clones, and some rows have none.

CDR3 protein | CDR3 DNA | V gene | D gene | clone size | J gene
CASSESSGGVYEQYF | TGTGCCAGCAGTGAAAGCTCCGGGGGAGTCTACGAGCAGTACTTC | TRBV6-1 | - | - | TRBJ2-7
CASSLGAGREQYF | TGCGCCAGCAGCTTGGGGGCAGGGCGCGAGCAGTACTTC | TRBV5-1 | - | - | TRBJ2-7
CASSQSGTSGFTDTQYF | TGCGCCAGCAGCCAGTCCGGGACTAGCGGGTTCACAGATACGCAGTATTTT | TRBV4-1 | TRBD2 | - | TRBJ2-3
CACVRDSPTEAFF | TGTGCCTGTGTTCGGGACAGTCCCACTGAAGCTTTCTTT | TRBV19 | TRBD1 | few | TRBJ1-1
CSAPLAGGGFF | TGCAGTGCTCCGCTAGCGGGAGGAGGATTCTTC | TRBV20-1 | TRBD2 | - | TRBJ2-1
CASSSKGTDFYGYTF | TGTGCCAGCTCCTCGAAGGGGACAGACTTCTATGGCTACACCTTC | TRBV14 | TRBD1 | - | TRBJ1-2
CASSKALKSPDLLDTIYF | TGTGCCAGCAGCAAAGCGCTTAAATCTCCGGACCTTCTGGACACCATATATTTT | TRBV21-1 | - | - | TRBJ1-3
CASSPGWGGTPNTEAFF | TGTGCCAGTAGTCCTGGATGGGGTGGGACACCGAACACTGAAGCTTTCTTT | TRBV19 | - | - | TRBJ1-1
CASSPRGGGAKNIQYF | TGTGCCAGCTCACCCCGGGGGGGAGGAGCCAAAAACATTCAGTACTTC | TRBV18 | TRBD2 | - | TRBJ2-4
CASHRYRGTEAFF | TGTGCCAGCCACCGATACAGGGGCACTGAAGCTTTCTTT | TRBV27 | TRBD1 | - | TRBJ1-1
CASSWTGGNTIYF | TGCGCCAGCAGCTGGACAGGTGGAAACACCATATATTTT | TRBV5-1 | TRBD1 | - | TRBJ1-3
CASSHSRGETQYF | TGTGCCAGCAGCCATTCTAGGGGAGAGACCCAGTACTTC | TRBV7-9 | - | - | TRBJ2-5
CASLKSQLQGAETQYF | TGTGCCAGCTTAAAGAGCCAGTTACAGGGGGCCGAGACCCAGTACTTC | TRBV2 | TRBD1 | once | TRBJ2-5
CASSGRLQFF | TGTGCCAGCAGTGGCCGGCTTCAGTTCTTC | TRBV2 | - | - | TRBJ2-1
CASSPPGQGTRIGAFF | TGTGCCAGCTCACCACCTGGACAGGGGACACGCATAGGAGCTTTCTTT | TRBV18 | TRBD1 | - | TRBJ1-1
CASSPVAGGLFGTDTQYF | TGTGCCAGCAGTCCCGTAGCGGGGGGGCTCTTCGGCACAGATACGCAGTATTTT | TRBV7-6 | TRBD2 | - | TRBJ2-3
CASSRGADTEAFF | TGCGCCAGCAGCCGCGGGGCGGACACTGAAGCTTTCTTT | TRBV4-1 | - | few | TRBJ1-1
CASSPWDGLGSEQYF | TGTGCCAGCAGCCCGTGGGACGGACTAGGGTCCGAGCAGTACTTC | TRBV9 | TRBD2 | - | TRBJ2-7
CASSYGGSYEQYF | TGTGCCAGCAGTTACGGCGGATCCTACGAGCAGTACTTC | TRBV6-5 | - | - | TRBJ2-7
CASSPRNDDSSTNEKLFF | TGTGCCAGCAGCCCGCGAAACGACGACAGCAGCACTAATGAAAAACTGTTTTTT | TRBV7-9 | - | - | TRBJ1-4
CASSPGPLNTEAFF | TGTGCCAGTAGTCCGGGACCCTTGAACACTGAAGCTTTCTTT | TRBV19 | - | - | TRBJ1-1
CASSEFTGDLSSYEQYF | TGTGCCAGCAGTGAATTTACAGGGGACCTCTCGTCCTACGAGCAGTACTTC | TRBV25-1 | TRBD1 | - | TRBJ2-7